These 11 T cell receptor beta chains originate from one sample sequenced in a study of blood T cell repertoires in COVID-19. Repertoires were generated with immunoSEQ multiplex PCR, while TCRdb's copy carries only in-frame clones and drops some. Among roughly 250,000 clones listed, about 89% were seen once. The sequencing input was PBMCs or T cells enriched from blood (not recorded which). Source of these receptors: a woman aged 18-29 years who had recovered from COVID-19.

The sample holds one count of this clone. The V call is TRBV6-4, the J call TRBJ1-1; the D gene is possibly TRBD1 (6 bases). CDR3 size: 14 residues. V was cut by 5 bases and J by 1 base, with 11 bases left in between. Germline V gene lookup returns CDR1 MRHNA and CDR2 SNTAGT. CDR3 sequence reads: CASSSKGGNTEAFF. CDR3 nucleotide sequence: TGTGCCAGCAGTTCGAAAGGGGGGAACACTGAAGCTTTCTTT.

The chain couples TRBV2 to TRBJ2-3; 7 bases agree with TRBD2. Germline-derived CDR1 and CDR2 are SNHLY and FYNNEI. The CDR3 has 18 amino acids. J lost 0 bases, V lost 6 bases, and 15 bases had no gene match. Here the CDR3 reads CASRWGWTRKPSTDTQYF. As DNA, the CDR3 is TGTGCCAGCAGGTGGGGCTGGACTAGAAAACCTAGCACAGATACGCAGTATTTT.

The genes are TRBV5-1 and TRBJ2-1; 15 bases align to TRBD2. Trimming removed 4 bases from V and 3 bases from J; junction bases left unmatched: 2. This CDR3 is 16 amino acids long. From germline, CDR1 is SGHRS and CDR2 YFSETQ. The CDR3 is CASSEGLAGGYNEQFF. In DNA, the CDR3 is TGCGCCAGCAGCGAGGGACTAGCGGGAGGCTACAATGAGCAGTTCTTC.

This chain links TRBV14 with TRBJ1-4, with no clear D. Per germline, CDR1 SGHDN and CDR2 FVKESK. This CDR3 has 18 amino acids. V lost 3 bases and J 2 bases, leaving 19 bases between the germline ends. The CDR3 loop reads CASSHRTRRVYTNEKLFF. Written as DNA, the CDR3 is TGTGCCAGCAGCCATCGAACACGGAGGGTCTATACTAATGAAAAACTGTTTTTT.

The chain's CDR3 is CASSLGGVTEAFF. The DNA for the CDR3 is TGTGCCAGCAGTCTGGGGGGGGTCACTGAAGCTTTCTTT. J is TRBJ1-1 and V is TRBV6-2 or TRBV6-3; D possibly corresponds to TRBD1 (5 bases). Germline CDR1 reads MNHEY; CDR2 reads SVGEGT. CDR3 size: 13 residues. Trimming shortened V by 5 bases and J by 4 bases, and 11 bases separated the two germline ends.

This sequence joins TRBV7-9 and TRBJ1-5; D unclear. V gave up 2 bases and J gave up 6 bases, with 5 bases separating them. Germline lookup yields CDR1 SEHNR and CDR2 FQNEAQ (reference sequence). This CDR3 has 12 amino acids. This CDR3 is CASSLLGQPQHF. CDR3 DNA: TGTGCCAGCAGCTTACTCGGTCAGCCCCAGCATTTT.

The V and J genes are TRBV6-5 and TRBJ2-2, with TRBD1 matching 7 bases. J gave up 3 bases and V 8 bases, and 3 bases lay outside the gene matches. In germline, CDR1 is MNHEY, CDR2 SVGAGI. This CDR3 region has 13 residues. The CDR3 DNA is TGTGCCAGCGGCAGGGGGTACACCGGGGAGCTGTTTTTT. This gives the protein CASGRGYTGELFF.

The chain employs TRBV4-1 and TRBJ1-5; 9 nucleotides match TRBD1. The CDR3 length is 17 residues. CDR1 is MGHRA and CDR2 is YSYEKL in the germline V gene. J was trimmed by 3 bases and V by 1 base; bases with no gene match: 7. Here the CDR3 reads CASSQAPQGAYNQPQHF. As DNA, the CDR3 is TGCGCCAGCAGCCAAGCTCCACAGGGGGCCTACAATCAGCCCCAGCATTTT.

As concerns this clone: Other DNA sequences within the sample encode an identical CDR3. The V call is TRBV9, the J call TRBJ1-2; 7 bases are a match to TRBD1. The germline V gene has CDR1 SGDLS and CDR2 YYNGEE. This CDR3 is 15 amino acids long. With V trimmed by 0 bases and J by 4 bases, 6 bases remained unmatched. The CDR3 DNA sequence: TGTGCCAGCAGCGTAGATCCAGGGGGTACCTATGGCTACACCTTC. Translation: CASSVDPGGTYGYTF.

V is TRBV4-2 and J is TRBJ2-5; 10 bases are shared with TRBD2. This CDR3 has 16 residues. J gave up 3 bases and V 0 bases, and 4 bases lay outside the gene matches. CDR1 LGHNA and CDR2 YNFKEQ come from the germline V gene. CDR3 residues: CASSQEVAGGKETQYF. The CDR3 coding sequence is TGTGCCAGCAGCCAAGAGGTAGCGGGGGGAAAAGAGACCCAGTACTTC.

The rearrangement uses TRBV11-2 and TRBJ1-6, with D possibly TRBD1 on 5 matching bases. The germline gives CDR1 SGHAT, CDR2 FQNNGV. Deletions cut 0 bases from V and 10 bases from J, with 13 bases between. The length of the CDR3 is 15 residues. CDR3: CASSLELAGHSPLHF. The CDR3 nucleotides are TGTGCCAGCAGCTTAGAATTGGCAGGGCACTCACCCCTCCACTTT. Complete variable domain (other parts from reference TRBV11-2 and TRBJ1-6): EAGVAQSPRYKIIEKRQSVAFWCNPISGHATLYWYQQILGQGPKLLIQFQNNGVVDDSQLPKDRFSAERLKGVDSTLKIQPAKLEDSAVYLCASSLELAGHSPLHFGNGTRLTVT.